This T cell receptor beta chain was identified during a study of blood T cells in healthy people across ages. Study-level points and caveats: From one million sequenced T cells, diversity estimates were lower bounds. TCR beta diversity, measured per million T cells, fell in a roughly linear way with age.

To note about this clonotype: Its antigen is unidentified.

The authors drew about 10 milliliters of peripheral blood from each donor. V trimming: 1 base; J trimming: 7 bases; junction bases outside the gene matches: 3. The CDR3 is 14 residues long. Next came a second PCR, run for about 7 to 12 cycles, which used a sample-barcoded 5' primer along with a J-beta primer mix. TCRdb processed the 5' RACE reads anew with MiXCR; each CDR3 protein has one entry. The sample yields around 1,500,000 distinct CDR3 sequences, about 43% seen once. The chain combines TRBV12-3 or TRBV12-4 with TRBJ1-4, with 7 bases fitting TRBD1. The receptor's source is a woman under 30 in good health. Sequenced input: blood. In DNA form, the CDR3 reads TGTGCCAGCAGTTTAGGACAGGGCACTGAAAAACTGTTTTTT. Protein: CASSLGQGTEKLFF.